This T cell receptor (beta chain) was identified during a study of Ad26.COV2.S vaccination and SARS-CoV-2 variants. Treatment specified: some 19 received Ad26.COV2.S at low or high dose, single or two shots; about 5 received placebo; per-sample allocation not given. Sampling was performed 63 days after the first vaccine or placebo injection. An adult of 18-55 years in Boston served as donor. Germline V gene sequence: CDR1 SGHRS, CDR2 YFSETQ. The CDR3 extends over 15 amino acids. J lost 2 bases, V lost 4 bases, and 7 bases had no gene match. Assay used: immunoSEQ multiplex PCR; TCRdb lists only in-frame clones, some missing. The sample has about 680,000 clones, 89% seen once; the top ten hold about 1.5%. General study points: Total T cell responses, in the TCR breadth and depth analyses, may have been underestimated.

As to this clone: The antigen remains unidentified.

This chain connects TRBV5-1 to TRBJ2-5; 8 positions match TRBD2. The specimen comprised peripheral blood, sampled in a trial of Ad26.COV2.S vaccine versus placebo. This clonotype was obtained from a person aged 18 to 65 who received the Ad26.COV2.S COVID-19 vaccine or a placebo. CDR3 nucleotide sequence: TGCGCCAGCAGCCTAAACGTAGCGGGGCAAGAGACCCAGTACTTC. As protein: CASSLNVAGQETQYF.